The 17 T cell receptor beta chains below come from one sample, sequenced in a study of blood T cell repertoires in COVID-19 (dated by TCRdb to the early 2020s). Receptors were amplified or captured by the immunoSEQ multiplex PCR assay. The source is immuneACCESS, and TCRdb retained only in-frame sequences with V and J called. Part of the clones is not carried over; for the studies checked, unresolved V genes explain less than half of this, and the remainder is unexplained. Here the sample has about 160,000 clones; about 92% occur a single time. About 4.6% of the sample comes from the top ten. Sequenced material: peripheral blood. Source of these receptors: a man aged 25-45 years with COVID-19, enrolled during active disease.

V is TRBV27 and J is TRBJ1-3; 7 bases match TRBD1. Germline assignment: CDR1 MNHEY and CDR2 SMNVEV (reference sequence). Losses at the gene ends were 4 bases for V and 0 bases for J; bases not matched to a gene: 3. CDR3 size: 15 residues. The CDR3: CASSSRTGSGNTIYF. DNA of the CDR3: TGTGCCAGCAGTTCTCGGACAGGCTCTGGAAACACCATATATTTT.

The V gene is TRBV6-2 or TRBV6-3, the J gene TRBJ1-5; TRBD1 aligns across 10 bases. J was trimmed by 7 bases and V by 8 bases; bases with no gene match: 14. The germline V gene has CDR1 MNHEY and CDR2 SVGEGT. The CDR3 has 16 amino acids. The chain's CDR3 is CASGPWGTGADQPQHF. The CDR3 DNA is TGTGCCAGCGGCCCGTGGGGGACAGGGGCGGACCAGCCCCAGCATTTT.

The chain recombines TRBV6-5 with TRBJ1-2, with TRBD1 identical over 7 bases. V trimming: 5 bases; J trimming: 0 bases; junction bases outside the gene matches: 6. From germline, CDR1 is MNHEY and CDR2 SVGAGI. The CDR3 length is 15 residues. The CDR3 loop is CASSNRDSSNYGYTF. The CDR3 DNA reads TGTGCCAGCAGTAACCGGGACAGCTCTAACTATGGCTACACCTTC.

This clone was detected only a few times. This chain links TRBV9 with TRBJ2-7, with 9 bases that match TRBD2. The CDR3 has 14 amino acids. V was clipped by 4 bases and J by 6 bases; unmatched bases: 8. Germline CDR1 SGDLS, CDR2 YYNGEE. The CDR3 reads CASSSGLAIGEQYF. In DNA, the CDR3 is TGTGCCAGCAGCTCGGGACTAGCAATTGGCGAGCAGTACTTC.

The V call is TRBV4-2, the J call TRBJ1-5; D perhaps matches TRBD1 (5 bases). CDR3 size: 14 residues. Between the trimmed V and J ends, which lost 0 bases and 2 bases, there was a span of 5 bases. The germline V gene has CDR1 LGHNA and CDR2 YNFKEQ. As DNA, the CDR3 is TGTGCCAGCAGCCAAGAACAGGGCAATCAGCCCCAGCATTTT. This encodes CASSQEQGNQPQHF.

The CDR3 loop is CASSLSPQGGSPLHF. The CDR3 DNA sequence: TGTGCCAGCAGCTTATCCCCCCAGGGTGGTTCACCCCTCCACTTT. The J gene is TRBJ1-6, the V gene TRBV7-8, with D possibly matching TRBD1 (5 bases). Between the trimmed V and J ends, which lost 2 bases and 9 bases, there was a span of 14 bases. The CDR3 spans 15 residues. From germline, CDR1 is SGHVS and CDR2 FQNEAQ.

The V call is TRBV4-3, the J call TRBJ1-2; 8 positions match TRBD1. With 0 bases clipped from V and 1 base from J, the junction kept 10 bases outside the gene matches. This CDR3 has 18 amino acids. Germline lookup yields CDR1 LGHNA and CDR2 YSLEER. This CDR3 is CASSQEGTGRRINYGYTF. CDR3 coding DNA: TGCGCCAGCAGCCAAGAAGGGACAGGAAGGAGAATTAACTATGGCTACACCTTC.

J is TRBJ2-7 and V is TRBV6-6; TRBD2 might be the D (5 bases). The CDR3 covers 15 residues. V shed 2 bases and J shed 2 bases, with 13 bases lying between them. Germline assignment: CDR1 MNHNY and CDR2 SVGAGI (reference sequence). CDR3 nucleotides: TGTGCCAGCAGTTACGAGGGTGCGAGCGCCTACGAGCAGTACTTC. Protein: CASSYEGASAYEQYF.

The chain recombines TRBV2 with TRBJ2-3; weak D call: TRBD2 (5 bases). CDR1 SNHLY and CDR2 FYNNEI come from the germline V gene. This CDR3 has 12 amino acids. V lost 6 bases to trimming and J lost 3 bases, with 7 bases between them. The CDR3 spells CASRWETDTQYF. CDR3 bases: TGTGCCAGCAGGTGGGAGACAGATACGCAGTATTTT.

This sequence joins TRBV6-6 and TRBJ1-4; the D gene is possibly TRBD1 (5 bases). Between the trimmed V and J ends, which lost 2 bases and 8 bases, there was a span of 12 bases. The CDR3 runs 14 residues. Germline V gives CDR1 MNHNY, CDR2 SVGAGI (reference sequence). CDR3 DNA sequence: TGTGCCAGCAGTTACGGGGGGGAAGAGGAAAAACTGTTTTTT. Translating it yields CASSYGGEEEKLFF.

V and J are TRBV18 and TRBJ1-3; D remains ambiguous. Germline-derived CDR1 and CDR2 are KGHSH and LQKENI. The CDR3 spans 15 residues. Trimming removed 4 bases at V and 6 bases at J, with 16 bases between. The CDR3 nucleotides read TGTGCCAGCTCACTAACCGCGGGATGGGAAAACACCATATATTTT. Residues: CASSLTAGWENTIYF. The full variable domain, completed using reference TRBV18 and TRBJ1-3, is NAGVMQNPRHLVRRRGQEARLRCSPMKGHSHVYWYRQLPEEGLKFMVYLQKENIIDESGMPKERFSAEFPKEGPSILRIQQVVRGDSAAYFCASSLTAGWENTIYFGEGSWLTVV.

The chain has TRBV7-9 and TRBJ1-1; tentative D call: TRBD1 (5 bases). From germline, CDR1 is SEHNR and CDR2 FQNEAQ (reference sequence). The CDR3 length is 14 residues. Trimming stripped 1 base from V and 11 bases from J, with 17 bases between. The CDR3 loop reads CASSLDPGRSTAFF. CDR3 sequence (DNA): TGTGCCAGCAGCTTAGATCCAGGGCGCTCTACGGCTTTCTTT.

V is TRBV3-1 (or the pseudogene TRBV3-2) and J is TRBJ1-2, with D maybe TRBD1 (6 bases). In germline, CDR1 is LGHDT, CDR2 YNNKEL (reference sequence). The CDR3 length is 13 residues. Trimming removed 4 bases from V and 6 bases from J, with 12 bases in between. The DNA of the CDR3 is TGTGCCAGCAGCCCCCAGGGGAGGGATGGCTACACCTTC. Protein product: CASSPQGRDGYTF.

This clone was detected only once. The J gene is TRBJ2-3, the V gene TRBV30, with D unclear. Looked up from germline, CDR1 is GTSNPN and CDR2 is SVGIG (reference sequence). This CDR3 region has 12 residues. V shed 2 bases and J shed 11 bases, with 14 bases lying between them. CDR3: CAWSPRPGGQYF. The CDR3 DNA follows: TGTGCCTGGAGTCCTCGCCCCGGTGGGCAGTATTTT.

The J gene is TRBJ2-7, the V gene TRBV6-5; 9 bases are shared with TRBD1. CDR1 and CDR2 (germline): MNHEY, SVGAGI. After removal of 2 bases from V and 3 bases from J, the junction contained 8 bases not matched to a gene. The CDR3 length is 16 residues. In DNA, the CDR3 is TGTGCCAGCAGTTACCTCCCTGGGACAGGGATCTACGAGCAGTACTTC. It yields the protein CASSYLPGTGIYEQYF.

CDR3 amino acids: CASVGRRNYGYTF. In DNA, the CDR3 is TGTGCCAGTGTGGGGAGAAGAAACTATGGCTACACCTTC. The V and J genes are TRBV19 and TRBJ1-2; no reliable D call. This CDR3 is 13 amino acids long. Germline V CDR1 and CDR2: LNHDA, SQIVND (reference sequence). V lost 8 bases and J lost 2, with 12 bases in between.

This rearrangement joins TRBV11-2 to TRBJ2-5; 7 nucleotides line up with TRBD2. Germline loops: CDR1 SGHAT, CDR2 FQNNGV. V lost 6 bases, J lost 2 bases, and 6 bases stayed unmatched. The CDR3 extends over 14 amino acids. For the CDR3, the DNA is TGTGCCAGCAGTCCTAGCGGATCTCAAGAGACCCAGTACTTC. Translation gives CASSPSGSQETQYF.